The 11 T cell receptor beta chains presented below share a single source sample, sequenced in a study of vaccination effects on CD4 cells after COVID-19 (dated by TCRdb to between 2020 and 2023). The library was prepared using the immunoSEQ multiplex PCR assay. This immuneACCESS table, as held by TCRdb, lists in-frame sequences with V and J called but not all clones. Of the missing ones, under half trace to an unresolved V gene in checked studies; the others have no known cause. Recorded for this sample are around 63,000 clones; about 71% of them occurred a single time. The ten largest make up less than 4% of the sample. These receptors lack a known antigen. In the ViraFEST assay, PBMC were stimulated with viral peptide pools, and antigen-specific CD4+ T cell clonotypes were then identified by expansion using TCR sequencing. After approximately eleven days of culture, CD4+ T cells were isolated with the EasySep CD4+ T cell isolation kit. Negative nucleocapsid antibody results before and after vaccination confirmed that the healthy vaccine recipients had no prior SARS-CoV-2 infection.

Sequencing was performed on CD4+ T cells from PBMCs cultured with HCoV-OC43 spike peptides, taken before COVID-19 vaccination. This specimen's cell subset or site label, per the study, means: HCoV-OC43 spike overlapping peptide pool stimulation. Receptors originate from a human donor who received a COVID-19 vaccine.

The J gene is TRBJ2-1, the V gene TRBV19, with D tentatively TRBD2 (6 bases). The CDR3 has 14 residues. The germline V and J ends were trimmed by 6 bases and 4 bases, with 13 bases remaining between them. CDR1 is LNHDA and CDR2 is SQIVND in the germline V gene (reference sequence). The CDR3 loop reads CASSWGDSYNEQFF. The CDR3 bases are TGTGCCAGTAGCTGGGGGGATTCTTACAATGAGCAGTTCTTC.

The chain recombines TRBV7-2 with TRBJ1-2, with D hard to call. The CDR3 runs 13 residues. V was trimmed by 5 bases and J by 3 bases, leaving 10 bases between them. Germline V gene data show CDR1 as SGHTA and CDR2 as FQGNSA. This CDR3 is CASSQGPDYGYTF. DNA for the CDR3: TGTGCCAGCAGCCAAGGCCCGGACTATGGCTACACCTTC.

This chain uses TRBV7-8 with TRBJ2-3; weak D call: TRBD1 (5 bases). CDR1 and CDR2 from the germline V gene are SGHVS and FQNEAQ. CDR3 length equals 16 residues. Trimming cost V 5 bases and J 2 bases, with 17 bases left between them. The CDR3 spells CASSLGQLLLTDTQYF. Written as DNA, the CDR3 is TGTGCCAGCAGCCTAGGACAACTCCTTCTCACAGATACGCAGTATTTT.

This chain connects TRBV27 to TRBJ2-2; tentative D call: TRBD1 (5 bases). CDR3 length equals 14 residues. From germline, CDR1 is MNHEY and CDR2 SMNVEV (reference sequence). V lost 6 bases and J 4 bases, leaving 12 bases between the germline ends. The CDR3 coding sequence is TGTGCCAGCAGCCGAGACAGTGGCACCGGGGAGCTGTTTTTT. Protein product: CASSRDSGTGELFF.

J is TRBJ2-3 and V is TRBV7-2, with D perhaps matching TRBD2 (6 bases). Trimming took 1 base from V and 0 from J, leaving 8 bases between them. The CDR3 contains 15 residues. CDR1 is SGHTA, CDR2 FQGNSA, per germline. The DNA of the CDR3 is TGTGCCAGCAGCTTAGTGGGGACTAGCACAGATACGCAGTATTTT. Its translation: CASSLVGTSTDTQYF.

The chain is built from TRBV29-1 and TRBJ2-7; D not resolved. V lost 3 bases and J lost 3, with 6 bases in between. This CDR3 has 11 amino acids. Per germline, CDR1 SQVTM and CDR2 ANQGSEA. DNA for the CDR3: TGCAGCGTTGAGTTCAACTACGAGCAGTACGTC. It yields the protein CSVEFNYEQYV.

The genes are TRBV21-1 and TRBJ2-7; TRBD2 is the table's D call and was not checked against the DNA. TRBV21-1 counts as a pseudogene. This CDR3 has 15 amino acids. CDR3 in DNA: TGTGCCAGCAGCAATTTTGGCGGGCAGCCCTACGAGCAGTACGTC. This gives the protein CASSNFGGQPYEQYV.

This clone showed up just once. CDR3 nucleotide sequence: TGTGCCAGCAGTTTCCCAGGGGCAACTAATGAAAAACTGTTTTTT. Translation: CASSFPGATNEKLFF. The chain is built from TRBV6-5 and TRBJ1-4, with D tentatively TRBD1 (6 bases). This CDR3 has 15 residues. The V gene lost 4 bases and the J gene lost 0 bases, with 9 bases spanning the gap. The germline V gene has CDR1 MNHEY and CDR2 SVGAGI.

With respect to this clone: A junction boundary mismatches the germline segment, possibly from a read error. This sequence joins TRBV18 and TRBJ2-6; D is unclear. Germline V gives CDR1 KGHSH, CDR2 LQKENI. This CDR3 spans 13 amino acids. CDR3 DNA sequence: TGTGCCAGCTCCCCACTTGGGGCCAACGTCCTGACTTTC. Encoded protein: CASSPLGANVLTF.

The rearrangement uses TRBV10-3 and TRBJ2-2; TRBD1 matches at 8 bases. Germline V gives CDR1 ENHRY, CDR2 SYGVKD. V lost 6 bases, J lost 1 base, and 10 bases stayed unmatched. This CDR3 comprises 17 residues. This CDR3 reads CAISRDRPSQNTGELFF. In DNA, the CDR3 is TGTGCCATCAGCCGGGACAGGCCCAGCCAGAACACCGGGGAGCTGTTTTTT.

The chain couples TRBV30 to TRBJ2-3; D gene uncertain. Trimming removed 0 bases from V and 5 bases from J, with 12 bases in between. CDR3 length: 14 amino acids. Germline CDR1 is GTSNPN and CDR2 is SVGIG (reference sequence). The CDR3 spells CAWSVGPNGDTQYF. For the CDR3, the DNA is TGTGCCTGGAGTGTAGGACCAAATGGAGATACGCAGTATTTT. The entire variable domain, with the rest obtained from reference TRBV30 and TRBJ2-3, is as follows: SQTIHQWPATLVQPVGSPLSLECTVEGTSNPNLYWYRQAAGRGLQLLFYSVGIGQISSEVPQNLSASRPQDRQFILSSKKLLLSDSGFYLCAWSVGPNGDTQYFGPGTRLTVL.